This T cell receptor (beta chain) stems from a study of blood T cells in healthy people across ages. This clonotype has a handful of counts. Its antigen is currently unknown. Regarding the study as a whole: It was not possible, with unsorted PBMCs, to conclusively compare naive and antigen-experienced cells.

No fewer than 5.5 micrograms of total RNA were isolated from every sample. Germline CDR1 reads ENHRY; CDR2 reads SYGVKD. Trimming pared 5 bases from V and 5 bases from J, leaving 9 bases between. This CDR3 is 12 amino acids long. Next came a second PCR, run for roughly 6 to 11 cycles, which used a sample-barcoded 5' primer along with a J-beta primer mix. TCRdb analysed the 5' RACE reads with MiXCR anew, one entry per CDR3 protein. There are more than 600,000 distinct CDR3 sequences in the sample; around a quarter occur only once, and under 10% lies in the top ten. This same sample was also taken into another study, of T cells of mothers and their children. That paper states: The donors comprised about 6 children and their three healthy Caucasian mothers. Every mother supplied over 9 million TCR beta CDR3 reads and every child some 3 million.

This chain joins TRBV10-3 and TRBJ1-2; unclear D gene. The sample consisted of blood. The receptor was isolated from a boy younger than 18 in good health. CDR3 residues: CAISPTEYGYTF. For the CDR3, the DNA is TGTGCCATCAGTCCAACAGAGTATGGCTACACCTTC.